This TCR beta chain was captured in a study of shared clonotypes between healthy human individuals. As for the study in general: Donors were two women and a few men aged 18 to 49.

Produced via immunoSEQ multiplex PCR; TCRdb's table is partial and in-frame only. Found here are 2 million to 2.5 million clones, approximately 93% of them singletons; the top ten hold about 0.39%. This CDR3 is 13 amino acids long. V shed 0 bases and J shed 13 bases, with 15 bases lying between them. Germline values: CDR1 MNHEY, CDR2 SVGAGI. The receptor was derived from a man younger than 30 in good health. Some clones in this sample may be carry-over from other donors' samples. Sequencing used naive CD4+ T cells from PBMCs. Subset defined: CD45RA+ positively selected. The chain is built from TRBV6-5 and TRBJ1-2; D perhaps matches TRBD1 (5 bases). CDR3 sequence: CASSYSTGTVGTF. The CDR3 nucleotides read TGTGCCAGCAGTTACTCTACCGGGACCGTAGGCACCTTC.